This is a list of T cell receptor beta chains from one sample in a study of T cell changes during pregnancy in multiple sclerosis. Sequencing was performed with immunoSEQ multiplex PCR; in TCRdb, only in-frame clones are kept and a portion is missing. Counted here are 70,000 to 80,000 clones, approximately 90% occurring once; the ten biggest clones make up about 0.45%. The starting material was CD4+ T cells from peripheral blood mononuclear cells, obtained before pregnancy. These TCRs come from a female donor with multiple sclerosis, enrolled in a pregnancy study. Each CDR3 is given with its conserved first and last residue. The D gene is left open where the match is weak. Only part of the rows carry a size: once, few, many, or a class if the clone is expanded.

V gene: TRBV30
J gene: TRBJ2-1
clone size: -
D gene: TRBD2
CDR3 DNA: TGTGCCTGGAGTGTAATGGCGGGGGGGCCACCGAATGAGCAGTTCTTC
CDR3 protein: CAWSVMAGGPPNEQFF

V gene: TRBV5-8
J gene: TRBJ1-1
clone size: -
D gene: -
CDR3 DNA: TGTGCCAGCAGCCGTCCTAATATCCCGGCTTTCTTT
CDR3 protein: CASSRPNIPAFF

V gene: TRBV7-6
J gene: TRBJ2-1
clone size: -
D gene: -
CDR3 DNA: TGTGCCAGCAGCTCGCAGCAGGCGGGATTTTACAATGAGCAGTTCTTC
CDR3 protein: CASSSQQAGFYNEQFF

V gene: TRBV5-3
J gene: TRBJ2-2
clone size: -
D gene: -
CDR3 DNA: TGTGCCAGAAGCGTAGGGGAGGCTCCCGGGGAGCTGTTTTTT
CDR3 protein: CARSVGEAPGELFF

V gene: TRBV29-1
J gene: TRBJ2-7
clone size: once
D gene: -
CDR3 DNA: TGCAGCGTTGAAGACAGGGGCCGGTACGAGCAGTACTTC
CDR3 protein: CSVEDRGRYEQYF

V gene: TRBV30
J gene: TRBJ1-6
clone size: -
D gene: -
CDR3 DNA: TGTGCCTGGAGTGTCGGTCGAAGGGCAGGGGCTTCACCCCTCCACTTT
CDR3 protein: CAWSVGRRAGASPLHF

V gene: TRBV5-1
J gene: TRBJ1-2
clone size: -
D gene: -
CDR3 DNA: TGCGCCAGCAGCCCTACCCTCAGGGATGGCTACACCTTC
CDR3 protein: CASSPTLRDGYTF

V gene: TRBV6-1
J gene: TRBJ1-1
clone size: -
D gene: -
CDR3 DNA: TGTGCCAGCAGTGAATCAATTTACAGAGAAGCTTTCTTT
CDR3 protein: CASSESIYREAFF

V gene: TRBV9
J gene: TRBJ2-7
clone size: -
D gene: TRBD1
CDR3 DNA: TGTGCCAGCAGCGCGCCGGATGGACAGGGGGTCTACGAGCAGTACTTC
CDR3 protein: CASSAPDGQGVYEQYF

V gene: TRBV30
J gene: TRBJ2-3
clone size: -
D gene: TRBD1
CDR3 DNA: TGTGCCTGTTGGGGGAAGGACAGGGCGGGTACGCAGTATTTT
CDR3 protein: CACWGKDRAGTQYF

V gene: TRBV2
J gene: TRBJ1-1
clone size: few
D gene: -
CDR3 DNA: TGTGCCAGCACGGGGGAAACCTCTGAAGCTTTCTTT
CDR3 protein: CASTGETSEAFF

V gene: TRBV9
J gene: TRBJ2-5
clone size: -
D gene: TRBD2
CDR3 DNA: TGTGCCAGCACGGCGGGAGGGGACCAAGAGACCCAGTACTTC
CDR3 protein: CASTAGGDQETQYF

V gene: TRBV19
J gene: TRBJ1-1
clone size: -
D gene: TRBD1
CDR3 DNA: TGTGCCAGTATTAGGGACAGGGACAACACTGAAGCTTTCTTT
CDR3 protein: CASIRDRDNTEAFF

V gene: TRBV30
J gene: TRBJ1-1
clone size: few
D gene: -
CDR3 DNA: TGTGCCTGGAGTAAACGGGGAGGAGTCGACACTGAAGCTTTCTTT
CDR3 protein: CAWSKRGGVDTEAFF

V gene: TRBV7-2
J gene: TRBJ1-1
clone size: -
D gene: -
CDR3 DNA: TGTGCCAGCAGCTTAAGGACAGTCCCTGAAGCTTTCTTT
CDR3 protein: CASSLRTVPEAFF

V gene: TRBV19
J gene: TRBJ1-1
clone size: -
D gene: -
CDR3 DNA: TGTGCCAGTAGCCAAACGGGAGCCGCCCTAGAAGCTTTCTTT
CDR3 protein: CASSQTGAALEAFF